The 27 T cell receptor beta chains below all came from one sample that was sequenced in a study of blood T cells in healthy people across ages. Together with a sample-barcoded 5' primer, a J-beta primer mix was included in a second PCR lasting 7 to 11 cycles. TCRdb itself ran the 5' RACE reads through MiXCR, one entry per CDR3 protein. This sample carries about 640,000 distinct CDR3 sequences, under 65% of them seen once, and the ten largest clones take 30% to 40%. The sequencing input was blood. The origin of the receptors is a man aged 55 to 70 in good health.

This clonotype showed up just a few times. The V and J genes are TRBV6-2 or TRBV6-3 and TRBJ2-1, with 8 bases fitting TRBD1. Per the germline V gene, CDR1 is MNHEY and CDR2 is SVGEGT. This CDR3 contains 15 residues. V shed 4 bases, J shed 3 bases, and the junction held 5 bases outside the gene matches. CDR3 nucleotide sequence: TGTGCCAGCAGTTTCCAGGGGGCCAACTACAATGAGCAGTTCTTC. Translating it yields CASSFQGANYNEQFF.

The chain joins TRBV7-2 to TRBJ2-5, with 7 bases aligning to TRBD2. The CDR3 runs 15 residues. Losses at the gene ends were 8 bases for V and 5 bases for J; bases not matched to a gene: 14. CDR1 is SGHTA and CDR2 is FQGNSA in the germline V gene. The CDR3 DNA sequence: TGTGCCAGCGGTCGGGGTGGCGGGGGTTTGGAGACCCAGTACTTC. Protein product: CASGRGGGGLETQYF. Full variable domain (outside the CDR3, taken from reference TRBV7-2 and TRBJ2-5): GAGVSQSPSNKVTEKGKDVELRCDPISGHTALYWYRQSLGQGLEFLIYFQGNSAPDKSGLPSDRFSAERTGGSVSTLTIQRTQQEDSAVYLCASGRGGGGLETQYFGPGTRLLVL.

The chain is built from TRBV2 and TRBJ2-7; D is unresolved. The germline V gene has CDR1 SNHLY and CDR2 FYNNEI. Trimming removed 0 bases at V and 4 bases at J, with 7 bases between. This CDR3 is built from 13 residues. CDR3 in amino acids: CASSEATGYEQYF. The CDR3 DNA sequence: TGTGCCAGCAGTGAAGCTACCGGATACGAGCAGTACTTC. Full variable domain (rest looked up from reference TRBV2 and TRBJ2-7): EPEVTQTPSHQVTQMGQEVILRCVPISNHLYFYWYRQILGQKVEFLVSFYNNEISEKSEIFDDQFSVERPDGSNFTLKIRSTKLEDSAMYFCASSEATGYEQYFGPGTRLTVT.

V and J are TRBV12-3 or TRBV12-4 and TRBJ1-2; no firm D call. The CDR3 is 13 amino acids. Between the trimmed V and J ends, which lost 3 bases and 8 bases, there was a span of 13 bases. For the CDR3, the DNA is TGTGCCAGCAGTTTTTCAGGCCCCGAGGGCTACACCTTC. Protein: CASSFSGPEGYTF.

This clonotype appeared a single time. The J gene is TRBJ2-4, the V gene TRBV28; weak D call: TRBD1 (6 bases). V was pared by 2 bases and J by 0 bases, with 14 bases between. The V gene's germline CDR1 is MDHEN and CDR2 SYDVKM. The CDR3 sequence is 17 residues long. For the CDR3, the DNA is TGTGCCAGCAGTTTAGCAGGGGTACTGGAAGCCAAAAACATTCAGTACTTC. This translates into CASSLAGVLEAKNIQYF.

About this clonotype itself: Mismatch with germline at one junction end may stem from a read error. The rearrangement joins TRBV7-2 to TRBJ2-3; D may be TRBD2 (6 bases). The CDR3 loop spans 15 amino acids. Germline-derived CDR1 and CDR2 are SGHTA and FQGNSA. The CDR3 DNA sequence: TGTGCCGGCAGCTTAGGCGGGGACCCTACCGATACGCAGTATTTT. Residues: CAGSLGGDPTDTQYF.

The chain links TRBV12-3 or TRBV12-4 to TRBJ2-3, with D perhaps TRBD2 (6 bases). This CDR3 has 14 amino acids. The V and J ends lost 2 bases and 7 bases respectively, with 13 bases between them. This chain's CDR3 is CASSLTSGGYTQYF. The CDR3, as DNA: TGTGCCAGCAGTTTAACATCCGGGGGATATACGCAGTATTTT.

The chain links TRBV2 to TRBJ2-1; D is uncertain. Germline V CDR1 and CDR2: SNHLY, FYNNEI. The CDR3 is made up of 13 amino acids. The germline V and J ends were trimmed by 5 bases and 2 bases, with 7 bases remaining between them. The CDR3 DNA reads as TGTGCCAGCAGTTCACTCGCCTACAATGAGCAGTTCTTC. This gives the protein CASSSLAYNEQFF.

The rearrangement uses TRBV11-2 and TRBJ2-1; the D gene is possibly TRBD2 (5 bases). Germline values: CDR1 SGHAT, CDR2 FQNNGV. Trimming took off 10 bases at V and 0 bases at J, with 13 bases between the two ends. This CDR3 contains 14 residues. CDR3 protein: CATSSTNSYNEQFF. The CDR3 nucleotides are TGTGCCACCTCTAGCACCAACTCCTACAATGAGCAGTTCTTC.

The chain employs TRBV19 and TRBJ1-2; the match to TRBD1 covers 7 bases. The length of the CDR3 is 15 residues. The germline V gene encodes CDR1 LNHDA and CDR2 SQIVND (reference sequence). Losses at the gene ends were 4 bases for V and 2 bases for J; bases not matched to a gene: 7. The CDR3 DNA is TGTGCCAGTAGTAGGGGCACAGGGGAAAACTATGGCTACACCTTC. Protein sequence: CASSRGTGENYGYTF.

The gene calls are TRBV4-1 and TRBJ1-6, with D possibly being TRBD1 (5 bases). CDR1 and CDR2 from the germline V gene are MGHRA and YSYEKL. The CDR3 covers 17 residues. Trimming took 3 bases from V and 10 from J, leaving 22 bases between them. The CDR3 protein is CASSQTPGTGPQSPLHF. DNA of the CDR3: TGCGCCAGCAGCCAGACCCCTGGAACAGGTCCTCAATCACCCCTCCACTTT.

Only one count was recorded for this clonotype. The chain links TRBV4-2 to TRBJ2-1; D may correspond to TRBD1 or TRBD2 (5 bases each). This CDR3 contains 13 residues. Trimming pared 5 bases from V and 13 bases from J, leaving 18 bases between. The germline V gene has CDR1 LGHNA and CDR2 YNFKEQ. As DNA, the CDR3 is TGTGCCAGCAGCTCCGTTCGGGACCACCCACAGTTCTTC. It encodes CASSSVRDHPQFF.

The CDR3 sequence: CSAAIRGYGYTF. The CDR3, as DNA: TGCAGTGCCGCGATCCGGGGCTATGGCTACACCTTC. The rearrangement joins TRBV20-1 to TRBJ1-2; D unresolved. V lost 6 bases to trimming and J lost 4 bases, with 12 bases between them. This CDR3 comprises 12 residues. Germline loops: CDR1 DFQATT, CDR2 SNEGSKA (reference sequence).

A remark on this clonotype: The junction shows a germline mismatch at one end, possibly a read error. The genes are TRBV4-1 and TRBJ2-3; 9 bases map to TRBD2. Germline assignment: CDR1 MGHRA and CDR2 YSYEKL. This CDR3 has 16 residues. CDR3 in DNA: TGTGCCAGCAGCTTACAGGCGGGGGGGCCCACAGATACGCAGTATTTT. The encoded protein is CASSLQAGGPTDTQYF.

This clonotype has only one observation. The CDR3 DNA is TGTGCCAGCAGCCCGCTACCGGGACAGGGGTACGAGCAGTACTTC. It encodes CASSPLPGQGYEQYF. The J gene is TRBJ2-7, the V gene TRBV5-6, with TRBD1 matching 10 bases. The CDR3 is 15 residues long. In germline, CDR1 is SGHDT, CDR2 YYEEEE. With V trimmed by 4 bases and J by 4 bases, 8 bases remained unmatched.

The V gene is TRBV25-1, the J gene TRBJ2-5; D remains ambiguous. Germline CDR1 is MGHDK and CDR2 is SYGVNS. The CDR3 consists of 16 residues. Trimming removed 3 bases from V and 1 base from J, with 15 bases in between. In DNA form, the CDR3 reads TGTGCCAGCAGTGAGACGGTGGGTTTGGGCCAAGAGACCCAGTACTTC. Its translation: CASSETVGLGQETQYF.

This chain connects TRBV12-3 or TRBV12-4 to TRBJ2-1, with 7 bases that match TRBD1. The CDR3 loop spans 13 amino acids. Trimming removed 9 bases from V and 2 bases from J; junction bases left unmatched: 4. The CDR3 is CASGTDAYNEQFF. The CDR3, as DNA: TGTGCCAGTGGGACAGACGCCTACAATGAGCAGTTCTTC.

A word on this clonotype: One end of the junction does not line up with germline, which may come from a read error. The chain carries TRBV12-3 or TRBV12-4 and TRBJ2-5; no firm D call. This CDR3 contains 14 residues. CDR3 sequence reads: CANSSSRNQETQYF. The DNA for the CDR3 is TGTGCCAACAGTAGTAGCCGAAACCAAGAGACCCAGTACTTC.

Concerning this clonotype: The germline gene is not matched at one end of the junction; a read error may be the cause. The chain links TRBV9 to TRBJ2-6; 7 bases align to TRBD1. The CDR3 runs 17 residues. CDR1 is SGDLS and CDR2 is YYNGEE in the germline V gene. CDR3 sequence reads: CASSQAQTGTGANVLTF. The CDR3 DNA reads as TGCGCCAGCAGCCAAGCCCAGACAGGGACTGGGGCCAACGTCCTGACTTTC.

This clonotype was detected many times. The V gene is TRBV21-1, the J gene TRBJ2-5; the D call TRBD1 from the table was never checked on the DNA. TRBV21-1 is flagged as a pseudogene. The CDR3 is made up of 14 amino acids. Written as DNA, the CDR3 is TGTGCCAGCAGCAAAGCAAACAGGGGGGAGACCCAGTACTTC. Protein sequence: CASSKANRGETQYF.

The gene calls are TRBV3-1 and TRBJ2-6; D is ambiguous. This CDR3 spans 14 amino acids. V lost 0 bases, J lost 5 bases, and 5 bases lay in between. Germline loops: CDR1 LGHDT, CDR2 YNNKEL (reference sequence). CDR3 amino acids: CASSQDPRANVLTF. DNA of the CDR3: TGTGCCAGCAGCCAAGACCCTAGGGCCAACGTCCTGACTTTC.

The chain carries TRBV5-6 and TRBJ2-5; 7 nucleotides align to TRBD1. This CDR3 comprises 16 residues. The V and J ends lost 0 bases and 1 base, in that order; junction bases with no gene match: 6. Germline-derived CDR1 and CDR2 are SGHDT and YYEEEE. As DNA, the CDR3 is TGTGCCAGCAGCTTGGTGAGACAGGGAACCCAAGAGACCCAGTACTTC. It specifies CASSLVRQGTQETQYF.

This clonotype occurred a few times. The CDR3 region is CASSQDVSSGANVLTF. The CDR3 DNA follows: TGCGCCAGCAGCCAAGATGTCAGCTCTGGGGCCAACGTCCTGACTTTC. The chain links TRBV4-1 to TRBJ2-6; D unclear. The CDR3 has 16 residues. CDR1 and CDR2 (germline): MGHRA, YSYEKL. V lost 0 bases to trimming and J lost 0 bases, with 6 bases between them.

The chain recombines TRBV6-5 with TRBJ1-5, with D hard to call. CDR1 is MNHEY, CDR2 SVGAGI, per germline. Trimming took off 4 bases at V and 5 bases at J, with 9 bases between the two ends. The CDR3 spans 13 residues. In DNA form, the CDR3 reads TGTGCCAGCAGTTTCTCAGTTGATCAGCCCCAGCATTTT. This translates into CASSFSVDQPQHF.

There are a few counts of this clonotype. V gene TRBV27 combines with J gene TRBJ2-7; 9 nucleotides line up with TRBD1. The V gene's germline CDR1 is MNHEY and CDR2 SMNVEV (reference sequence). After removal of 5 bases from V and 2 bases from J, the junction contained 16 bases not matched to a gene. This CDR3 comprises 18 residues. The CDR3 is CASSPLGTGSFSPYEQYF. DNA for the CDR3: TGTGCCAGCAGTCCCCTAGGGACAGGGAGTTTCAGTCCCTACGAGCAGTACTTC.

This clonotype was picked up a small number of times. V and J are TRBV6-5 and TRBJ1-4; 7 bases agree with TRBD1. The CDR3 extends over 15 amino acids. The germline CDR1 and CDR2 sequences are MNHEY and SVGAGI. The trim removed 4 bases at V and 2 bases at J, leaving 4 bases unmatched. This chain's CDR3 is CASSSDRETNEKLFF. The CDR3 DNA sequence: TGTGCCAGCAGTTCAGACAGGGAGACTAATGAAAAACTGTTTTTT.

The chain joins TRBV29-1 to TRBJ1-1; TRBD1 is a possible D gene (6 bases). This CDR3 is 13 amino acids long. With 5 bases removed from V and 4 bases from J, the gap between germline ends came to 14 bases. In germline, CDR1 is SQVTM, CDR2 ANQGSEA. CDR3 in DNA: TGCAGCGTTAACCAGGGGCTTGGCACTGAAGCTTTCTTT. The encoded protein is CSVNQGLGTEAFF. Using reference TRBV29-1 and TRBJ1-1 for the parts outside the CDR3, the full variable domain is SAVISQKPSRDICQRGTSLTIQCQVDSQVTMMFWYRQQPGQSLTLIATANQGSEATYESGFVIDKFPISRPNLTFSTLTVSNMSPEDSSIYLCSVNQGLGTEAFFGQGTRLTVV.